Following are 3 T cell receptor beta chains from one sample sequenced in a study of cytomegalovirus exposure and HLA in healthy donors. Using immunoSEQ multiplex PCR, the repertoire was profiled, and TCRdb retains in-frame clones only, with some absent. The table records roughly 120,000 clones, approximately 81% of them present only once. Sample: PBMCs. The receptors originated from a woman in her thirties in good health and CMV-seronegative.

This chain connects TRBV5-1 to TRBJ1-1, with 9 nucleotides matching TRBD1. The CDR3 loop spans 16 amino acids. CDR1 SGHRS and CDR2 YFSETQ come from the germline V gene. After removal of 4 bases from V and 0 bases from J, the junction contained 7 bases not matched to a gene. CDR3 coding DNA: TGCGCCAGCAGCACATCCTGGGACAGGGTGAACACTGAAGCTTTCTTT. Protein sequence: CASSTSWDRVNTEAFF.

The V gene is TRBV27, the J gene TRBJ2-3; 16 nucleotides match TRBD2. The V gene's germline CDR1 is MNHEY and CDR2 SMNVEV (reference sequence). V was clipped by 4 bases and J by 4 bases; unmatched bases: 17. The CDR3 is made up of 21 amino acids. CDR3 sequence reads: CASSYEPGLAGGLGIPDTQYF. Here the CDR3 DNA reads TGTGCCAGCAGTTACGAACCGGGACTAGCGGGGGGGCTCGGAATTCCAGATACGCAGTATTTT.

The chain links TRBV6-5 to TRBJ2-5, with 14 bases identical to TRBD2. V shed 4 bases and J 2 bases; nucleotides not matched to a gene: 3. Per the germline V gene, CDR1 is MNHEY and CDR2 is SVGAGI. The CDR3 is 16 residues long. The DNA of the CDR3 is TGTGCCAGCAGTTGGACTAGCGGGGGGCCGCAAGAGACCCAGTACTTC. Translating it yields CASSWTSGGPQETQYF.